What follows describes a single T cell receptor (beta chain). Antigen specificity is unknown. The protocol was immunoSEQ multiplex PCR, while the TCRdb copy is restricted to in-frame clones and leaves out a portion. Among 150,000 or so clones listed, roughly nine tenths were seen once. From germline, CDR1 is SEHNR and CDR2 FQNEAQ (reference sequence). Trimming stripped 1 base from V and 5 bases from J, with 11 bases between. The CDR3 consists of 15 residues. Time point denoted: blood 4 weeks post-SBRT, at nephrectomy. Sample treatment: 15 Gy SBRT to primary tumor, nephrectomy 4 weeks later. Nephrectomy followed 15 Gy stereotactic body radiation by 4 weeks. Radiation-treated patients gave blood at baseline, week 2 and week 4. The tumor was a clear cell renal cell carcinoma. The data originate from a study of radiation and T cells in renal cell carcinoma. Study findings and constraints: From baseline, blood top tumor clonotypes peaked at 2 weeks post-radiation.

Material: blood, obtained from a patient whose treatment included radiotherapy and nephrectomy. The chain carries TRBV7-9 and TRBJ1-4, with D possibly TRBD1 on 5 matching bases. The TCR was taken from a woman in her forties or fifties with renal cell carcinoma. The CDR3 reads CASSLERQTNEKLFF. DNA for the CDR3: TGTGCCAGCAGCTTAGAACGACAGACAAATGAAAAACTGTTTTTT.